Described below is a single T cell receptor (beta chain) sequence and its context. Its antigen is not identified. Germline values: CDR1 SGHRS, CDR2 YFSETQ. The CDR3 is 16 amino acids. In preparing the TRB cDNA libraries, 5' RACE with UMI labels was used. TCRdb reprocessed the 5' RACE reads, keeping one entry per CDR3 protein, no DNA. The sample has 130,000 to 150,000 distinct CDR3 sequences. These data are taken from a study of CXCR3-negative and CXCR3-positive naive CD8 T cells. Whole-study findings and limits: Naive cells that were CXCR3-positive had more hydrophobic TRB CDR3s (compared with CXCR3-negative naive cells). Naive subsets had comparable surface CD5; TCR strength was inferred from TRB CDR3 properties.

The sequenced sample consisted of naive CXCR3+ CD8+ T cells from blood. As for subset: CD45RO-CCR7+CD27+CD95- naive CD8+ T cells expressing CXCR3 (TNR3+). The chain uses TRBV5-1 and TRBJ1-3; TCRdb names TRBD1, which stays unverified in the absence of DNA. The clonotype comes from a human donor in good health. Some clones in this sample may be carry-over from other donors' samples. The CDR3 region is CASSLGRGQVGNTIYF. Based on the CDR3 plus reference TRBV5-1 and TRBJ1-3, the full variable domain is KAGVTQTPRYLIKTRGQQVTLSCSPISGHRSVSWYQQTPGQGLQFLFEYFSETQRNKGNFPGRFSGRQFSNSRSEMNVSTLELGDSALYLCASSLGRGQVGNTIYFGEGSWLTVV.